The 15 T cell receptor beta chains in this list originate from one sample, sequenced in a study of long-term antiretroviral therapy in people with HIV. The libraries were made with immunoSEQ v3.0 at survey level. The assay was immunoSEQ multiplex PCR, and TCRdb's table has in-frame clones only and misses some. The sample holds around 20,000 clones, roughly 87% seen once. The sequencing used unsorted PBMCs, collected 0.2 years before starting antiretroviral therapy. The receptors originated from a man aged 18 to 30 with HIV.

The chain's CDR3 is CASSLSTGITDTQYF. The DNA for the CDR3 is TGTGCCAGCAGTCTGTCGACTGGCATCACAGATACGCAGTATTTT. V usage is TRBV6-5 and J usage is TRBJ2-3; D gene unclear. Germline V gene lookup returns CDR1 MNHEY and CDR2 SVGAGI. The length of the CDR3 is 15 residues. Trimming removed 5 bases from V and 2 bases from J, with 14 bases in between.

The chain employs TRBV5-4 and TRBJ1-1; D call uncertain. With 0 bases removed from V and 1 base from J, the gap between germline ends came to 4 bases. The CDR3 loop spans 13 amino acids. The V gene's germline CDR1 is SGHNT and CDR2 YYREEE (reference sequence). CDR3 in amino acids: CASSLAKNTEAFF. CDR3 DNA: TGTGCCAGCAGCTTGGCCAAGAACACTGAAGCTTTCTTT.

The V and J genes are TRBV5-1 and TRBJ2-5; TRBD1 agrees at 7 bases. Germline V gene sequence: CDR1 SGHRS, CDR2 YFSETQ. The CDR3 is made up of 15 amino acids. With 1 base clipped from V and 0 bases from J, the junction kept 3 bases outside the gene matches. This CDR3 is CASSLNRGYQETQYF. The CDR3 coding sequence is TGCGCCAGCAGCTTGAACAGGGGCTACCAAGAGACCCAGTACTTC.

This chain links TRBV5-1 with TRBJ1-1; 8 bases are shared with TRBD1. The ends lost 3 bases at V and 1 base at J; junction bases unmatched: 8. Germline assignment: CDR1 SGHRS and CDR2 YFSETQ. The CDR3 length is 16 residues. CDR3 DNA: TGCGCCAGCAGCTCCCCCAGGGGGCCCGGGAACACTGAAGCTTTCTTT. It translates to CASSSPRGPGNTEAFF.

Details on this clone: The DNA is left out, because the CDR3 cannot be placed on it with certainty; the CDR3 is given as TCRdb lists it. The rearrangement uses TRBV19 and TRBJ1-1. Counting both end residues, the CDR3 totals 14 amino acids. Germline CDR1 LNHDA, CDR2 SQIVND (reference sequence). CDR3 sequence reads: CASTFGEGNTEAFF.

CDR3 amino acids: CASSSHRVRETQYF. Written as DNA, the CDR3 is TGTGCCAGCAGCTCCCACAGGGTCCGAGAGACCCAGTACTTC. The chain uses TRBV7-8 and TRBJ2-5, with D maybe TRBD1 (6 bases). V lost 4 bases and J 4 bases, leaving 13 bases between the germline ends. CDR3 length equals 14 residues. Germline V gene data show CDR1 as SGHVS and CDR2 as FQNEAQ.

This chain joins TRBV7-9 and TRBJ1-5; D possibly corresponds to TRBD1 (6 bases). CDR3 size: 15 residues. Germline lookup yields CDR1 SEHNR and CDR2 FQNEAQ (reference sequence). V gave up 3 bases and J gave up 2 bases, with 11 bases separating them. The DNA for the CDR3 is TGTGCCAGCAGCTTTGCAGGGGATGGCAATCAGCCCCAGCATTTT. Translated: CASSFAGDGNQPQHF.

The chain recombines TRBV25-1 with TRBJ1-3, with TRBD1 as a possible D gene (6 bases). Trimming removed 5 bases from V and 7 bases from J, with 12 bases in between. The CDR3 has 13 amino acids. The V gene's germline CDR1 is MGHDK and CDR2 SYGVNS. The CDR3 protein is CASSSPGVNTIYF. CDR3 DNA sequence: TGTGCCAGCAGTTCCCCAGGGGTGAACACCATATATTTT.

The sample holds one count of this clone. The rearrangement uses TRBV5-3 and TRBJ2-1; 15 positions match TRBD2. TRBV5-3 is placed among ORFs of uncertain function. The ends lost 3 bases at V and 0 bases at J; junction bases unmatched: 1. This CDR3 is 17 amino acids long. The CDR3 bases are TGTGCCAGAAGCTGGACTAGCGGGAGGGCCTCCTACAATGAGCAGTTCTTC. Its protein product is CARSWTSGRASYNEQFF.

The CDR3 DNA sequence: TGCGCCAGCAAGGCGGTGACTACAACCTACGAGCAGTACTTC. This codes for CASKAVTTTYEQYF. This chain links TRBV5-1 with TRBJ2-7; TRBD2 is a possible D gene (5 bases). Per the germline V gene, CDR1 is SGHRS and CDR2 is YFSETQ. This CDR3 is built from 14 residues. With 6 bases removed from V and 2 bases from J, the gap between germline ends came to 15 bases.

The chain employs TRBV6-1 and TRBJ1-2, with 10 bases that match TRBD1. The germline V gene has CDR1 MNHNS and CDR2 SASEGT. J gave up 8 bases and V 4 bases, and 4 bases lay outside the gene matches. The CDR3 runs 13 residues. The CDR3 coding sequence is TGTGCCAGCAGTGGACAGGGGGCGCGGGGCTACACCTTC. It is translated as CASSGQGARGYTF.

The CDR3: CASSLDGWGITGNTIYF. The CDR3 nucleotides read TGCGCCAGCAGCTTGGATGGCTGGGGTATCACTGGAAACACCATATATTTT. The rearrangement links TRBV5-1 to TRBJ1-3; D gene uncertain. Trimming cost V 0 bases and J 2 bases, with 15 bases left between them. CDR3 length: 17 residues. Germline V gene lookup returns CDR1 SGHRS and CDR2 YFSETQ.

This sequence joins TRBV29-1 and TRBJ2-1; the match to TRBD2 covers 8 bases. The germline V gene has CDR1 SQVTM and CDR2 ANQGSEA. This CDR3 has 15 amino acids. With 7 bases clipped from V and 6 bases from J, the junction kept 14 bases outside the gene matches. CDR3 amino acids: CSGTPSGGGFNEQFF. The CDR3 DNA reads as TGCAGCGGCACCCCCTCTGGCGGGGGGTTCAATGAGCAGTTCTTC.

V is TRBV30 and J is TRBJ2-1, with 7 bases aligning to TRBD2. The V and J ends lost 0 bases and 4 bases, in that order; junction bases with no gene match: 12. This CDR3 is built from 17 residues. Per the germline V gene, CDR1 is GTSNPN and CDR2 is SVGIG (reference sequence). The CDR3 DNA is TGTGCCTGGAGTGTATGGGCTGGGCTAGCGGAGTACAATGAGCAGTTCTTC. Translating it yields CAWSVWAGLAEYNEQFF.

V usage is TRBV10-3 and J usage is TRBJ1-2; D is possibly TRBD1 (5 bases). The CDR3 is made up of 12 amino acids. V was trimmed by 8 bases and J by 5 bases, leaving 12 bases between them. CDR1 is ENHRY, CDR2 SYGVKD, per germline. The CDR3 DNA reads as TGTGCCATCGGGGAAGGGACGTATGGCTACACCTTC. Translated, it gives CAIGEGTYGYTF.